The clone carrying this T cell receptor (beta chain) was counted a few times. Antigen: not known. This CDR3 contains 13 residues. Per the germline V gene, CDR1 is SQVTM and CDR2 is ANQGSEA. The V end was cut by 6 bases, the J end by 4 bases, with 15 bases between. This sample was taken from a study of CD8 T cells in ankylosing spondylitis. Findings and limits, study-wide: Relatively rare in peripheral blood, disease-linked clones were also CD8+. Certain motif variants had earlier been reported in reactive arthritis synovial fluid and blood. What seemed typical of ankylosing spondylitis blood was a TCR beta motif built from about 8 highly homologous variants.

TCRdb independently ran MiXCR on the 5' RACE reads; one entry per CDR3 protein. In the table there are a few hundred thousand distinct CDR3 sequences, 10% to 15% of which are singletons. The V gene is TRBV29-1, the J gene TRBJ2-5; D uncertain. The sample consisted of blood, either unsorted or a sorted T cell fraction (not recorded which). The TCR was taken from a male donor with ankylosing spondylitis. The DNA for the CDR3 is TGCAGCGTGGGGTTTGGCCTGCGAGAGACCCAGTACTTC. Its translation: CSVGFGLRETQYF.